The TCR beta chain described here comes from a study of blood T cell repertoires in COVID-19. Trimming took off 3 bases at V and 6 bases at J, with 21 bases between the two ends. CDR3 length equals 17 residues. Germline values: CDR1 SNHLY, CDR2 FYNNEI. Participants spanned ages roughly 18 to 90 years and resided in fewer than 30 US areas. Clones were read by immunoSEQ multiplex PCR, and TCRdb kept only the in-frame ones, dropping some. Of fewer than 400,000 clones listed, about 87% were seen once; the top ten hold about 9.4%. The TCR comes from a woman aged 45-65 years who had recovered from COVID-19. The sample taken for sequencing was PBMCs or T cells enriched from blood (not recorded which). V usage is TRBV2 and J usage is TRBJ2-1, with D perhaps TRBD1 (6 bases). In nucleotides, the CDR3 is TGTGCCAGCAGTGATCCCAGGGGTCGAACAGGGTTCAATGAGCAGTTCTTC. Protein: CASSDPRGRTGFNEQFF.